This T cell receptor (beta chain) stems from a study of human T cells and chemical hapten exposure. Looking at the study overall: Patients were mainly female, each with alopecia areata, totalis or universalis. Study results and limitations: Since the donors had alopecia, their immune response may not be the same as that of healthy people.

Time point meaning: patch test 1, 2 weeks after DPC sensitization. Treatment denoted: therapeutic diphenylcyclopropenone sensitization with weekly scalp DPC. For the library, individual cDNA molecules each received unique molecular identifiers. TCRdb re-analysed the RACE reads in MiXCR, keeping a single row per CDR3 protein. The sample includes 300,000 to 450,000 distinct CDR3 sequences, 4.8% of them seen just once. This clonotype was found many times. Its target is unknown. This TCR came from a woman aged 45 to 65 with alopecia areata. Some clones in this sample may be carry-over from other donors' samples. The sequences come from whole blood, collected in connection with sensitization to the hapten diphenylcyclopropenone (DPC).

The CDR3 sequence is CASSLLLNEQFF. As DNA, the CDR3 is TGCGCCAGCAGCTTGTTACTCAATGAGCAGTTCTTC. V gene TRBV5-1 combines with J gene TRBJ2-1; D remains unclear. V shed 1 base and J shed 6 bases, with 5 bases lying between them. Germline V gene sequence: CDR1 SGHRS, CDR2 YFSETQ. This CDR3 has 12 amino acids. The full variable domain, rest sourced from reference TRBV5-1 and TRBJ2-1, is KAGVTQTPRYLIKTRGQQVTLSCSPISGHRSVSWYQQTPGQGLQFLFEYFSETQRNKGNFPGRFSGRQFSNSRSEMNVSTLELGDSALYLCASSLLLNEQFFGPGTRLTVL.